This TCR beta chain came from a study of cytomegalovirus exposure and HLA in healthy donors. A remark on this clone: Its antigen is not known.

Study-level points and caveats: Specificity of a few CMV-associated chains for CMV antigens was verified in vitro.

V lost 5 bases, J lost 6 bases, and 12 bases lay in between. The CDR3 length is 13 residues. Per germline, CDR1 SGHRS and CDR2 YFSETQ. PCR amplification relied on 60 Vbeta primers (plus 13 Jbeta primers). Sequencing used immunoSEQ multiplex PCR; TCRdb keeps in-frame clones, though not all of them. Here the sample spans 110,000 or so clones, roughly 71% being singletons. This receptor was taken from a man aged 18 to 30 in good health and CMV-seropositive. The chain joins TRBV5-1 to TRBJ2-1; D is undetermined. The sequenced sample consisted of PBMCs. The CDR3 region is CASRASDFNEQFF. The DNA of the CDR3 is TGCGCCAGCAGGGCGTCCGACTTCAATGAGCAGTTCTTC.